The sequence of this T cell receptor beta chain was determined in a study of blood T cell repertoires in COVID-19. Study details: Sites in the United States, Italy and Spain provided acute and convalescent COVID-19 samples. T cells, B-cell-depleted T cells, or PBMCs provided the cDNA or gDNA that served as material.

This CDR3 comprises 15 residues. CDR1 is MDHEN, CDR2 SYDVKM, per germline. Trimming pared 2 bases from V and 0 bases from J, leaving 8 bases between. This clone showed up just a few times. As handled by the study authors: By means of reference gene primer amplification, nucleated cell counts were estimated. Profiling relied on immunoSEQ multiplex PCR, and the TCRdb table lists in-frame clones only, not all of them. V and J calls plus clone size are reproduced from that table; the DNA served to infer D and trimming. There are 35,000 to 45,000 clones in the sample; over 70% occur only once, and around a third lies in the top ten.

The J gene is TRBJ2-1, the V gene TRBV28; D may be TRBD1 (5 bases). The origin of this receptor is a woman aged 80 or older with acute or convalescent COVID-19. Source material: peripheral blood. This chain's CDR3 is CASSLVDSSYNEQFF. The CDR3 DNA reads as TGTGCCAGCAGTTTAGTTGACAGCTCCTACAATGAGCAGTTCTTC. The full variable domain, completed using reference TRBV28 and TRBJ2-1, is DVKVTQSSRYLVKRTGEKVFLECVQDMDHENMFWYRQDPGLGLRLIYFSYDVKMKEKGDIPEGYSVSREKKERFSLILESASTNQTSMYLCASSLVDSSYNEQFFGPGTRLTVL.